The next 5 T cell receptor beta chains were all read from a single sample in a study of blood T cell repertoires in COVID-19. TCRdb's table, derived via immunoSEQ multiplex PCR, lists solely in-frame clones and lacks some. In the table there are around 450,000 clones, roughly 85% of which are singletons. Sequencing used PBMCs or T cells enriched from blood (not recorded which). These receptors were obtained from a woman between 18 and 30 years old with acute COVID-19.

This chain joins TRBV2 and TRBJ1-6, with D unclear. The CDR3 covers 12 residues. Trimming pared 6 bases from V and 7 bases from J, leaving 7 bases between. Germline V gene data show CDR1 as SNHLY and CDR2 as FYNNEI. The CDR3 protein is CASSLQNSPLHF. CDR3 DNA: TGTGCCAGCAGCCTACAGAATTCACCCCTCCACTTT.

The CDR3 nucleotides read TGTGCCAGCAGCGCCGGGACAGGGACCTACGAGCAGTACTTC. Residues: CASSAGTGTYEQYF. The chain is built from TRBV4-2 and TRBJ2-7; TRBD1 matches at 9 bases. V was clipped by 5 bases and J by 2 bases; unmatched bases: 4. Germline V CDR1 and CDR2: LGHNA, YNFKEQ. The CDR3 length is 14 residues.

The chain links TRBV27 to TRBJ1-1, with 9 bases matching TRBD1. The V segment lost 2 bases and the J segment 1 base; nucleotides outside the gene matches: 5. This CDR3 has 16 amino acids. The germline V gene has CDR1 MNHEY and CDR2 SMNVEV (reference sequence). Here the CDR3 DNA reads TGTGCCAGCAGTTTACTTCCGGGACAGGGGAACACTGAAGCTTTCTTT. As protein: CASSLLPGQGNTEAFF.

The V call is TRBV11-2, the J call TRBJ1-2, with TRBD1 as a possible D gene (5 bases). The CDR3 sequence is 12 residues long. V lost 1 base to trimming and J lost 12 bases, with 12 bases between them. CDR1 is SGHAT and CDR2 is FQNNGV in the germline V gene. The chain's CDR3 is CASSLGGREDTF. CDR3 bases: TGTGCCAGCAGCTTAGGAGGCAGGGAGGACACCTTC. The variable domain in full, completed from reference TRBV11-2 and TRBJ1-2, reads EAGVAQSPRYKIIEKRQSVAFWCNPISGHATLYWYQQILGQGPKLLIQFQNNGVVDDSQLPKDRFSAERLKGVDSTLKIQPAKLEDSAVYLCASSLGGREDTFGSGTRLTVV.

V and J are TRBV19 and TRBJ1-5; D unresolved. Germline V lookup: CDR1 LNHDA, CDR2 SQIVND (reference sequence). Trimming took off 4 bases at V and 2 bases at J, with 12 bases between the two ends. The CDR3 extends over 15 amino acids. The CDR3 DNA is TGTGCCAGTAGTACCGCGGGTTGGGGCAATCAGCCCCAGCATTTT. As protein: CASSTAGWGNQPQHF.